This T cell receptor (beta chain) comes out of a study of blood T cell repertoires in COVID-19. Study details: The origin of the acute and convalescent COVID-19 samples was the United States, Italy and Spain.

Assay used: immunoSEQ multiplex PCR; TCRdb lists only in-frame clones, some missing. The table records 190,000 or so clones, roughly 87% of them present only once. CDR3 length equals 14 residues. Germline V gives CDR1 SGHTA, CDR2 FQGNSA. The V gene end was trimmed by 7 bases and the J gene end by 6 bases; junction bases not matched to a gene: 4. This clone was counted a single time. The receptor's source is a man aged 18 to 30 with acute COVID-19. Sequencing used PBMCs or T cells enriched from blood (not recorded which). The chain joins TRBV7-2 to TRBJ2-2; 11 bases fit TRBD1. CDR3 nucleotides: TGTGCCAGCACCGGGGGACAGGGGGCCGGGGAGCTGTTTTTT. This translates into CASTGGQGAGELFF.